The rows below give T cell receptor beta chains drawn from one sample of a study of cytomegalovirus exposure and HLA in healthy donors. Clones were sequenced by immunoSEQ multiplex PCR, and TCRdb holds only the in-frame ones, with some missing. The data contain 110,000 to 150,000 clones, around three quarters of them singletons. The sequencing input was PBMCs. Every receptor here comes from a woman in her sixties or seventies in good health and CMV-seropositive. Both conserved end residues are part of each CDR3.

J gene	V gene	CDR3 protein
TRBJ2-1	TRBV7-8	CANSSGQGAYEQFF
TRBJ1-1	TRBV7-9	CASSLSQINTEAFF
TRBJ2-7	TRBV7-2	CASSLSSGSYEQYF
TRBJ2-7	TRBV7-9	CASSLEGGGSYEQYF
TRBJ1-5	TRBV5-8	CASSKTGTGSQPQHF
TRBJ1-1	TRBV9	CASSVGAGNTEAFF
TRBJ2-6	TRBV12-5	CASGLVLEGTGANVLTF
TRBJ2-1	TRBV7-9	CASSLLAGLTYNEQFF
TRBJ2-1	TRBV5-1	CASRPGQGAYNEQFF
TRBJ2-7	TRBV5-1	CASSLNTGRISYEQYF
TRBJ1-1	TRBV28	CASSKGGGGTEAFF
TRBJ1-1	TRBV12-5	CASGSPGQENTEAFF
TRBJ2-2	TRBV2	CASKIMNTGELFF
TRBJ1-5	TRBV2	CASRIGPGSPLGNQPQHF
TRBJ2-7	TRBV6-6	CASSLERVYEQYF
TRBJ2-7	TRBV30	CAWGDFYEQYF
TRBJ1-2	TRBV5-4	CASSKTGVYGYTF